This T cell receptor beta chain was identified during a study of blood T cell repertoires in COVID-19. As for the study in general: Samples came from the United States, Italy and Spain, spanning acute and convalescent COVID-19.

Germline V gives CDR1 LNHDA, CDR2 SQIVND (reference sequence). V lost 6 bases and J lost 0; bases outside the gene matches: 10. The CDR3 extends over 17 amino acids. Method: immunoSEQ multiplex PCR; TCRdb's copy keeps in-frame clones and lacks some. The sample contains some 230,000 clones, roughly 80% of which appear only once. The TCR originated in a woman in her sixties who had recovered from COVID-19. This chain links TRBV19 with TRBJ1-5; 8 positions match TRBD1. The sample taken for sequencing was peripheral blood. The CDR3 DNA reads TGTGCCAGTAGCCCGACAGGGGCCTTATATAGCAATCAGCCCCAGCATTTT. Amino acid sequence: CASSPTGALYSNQPQHF.